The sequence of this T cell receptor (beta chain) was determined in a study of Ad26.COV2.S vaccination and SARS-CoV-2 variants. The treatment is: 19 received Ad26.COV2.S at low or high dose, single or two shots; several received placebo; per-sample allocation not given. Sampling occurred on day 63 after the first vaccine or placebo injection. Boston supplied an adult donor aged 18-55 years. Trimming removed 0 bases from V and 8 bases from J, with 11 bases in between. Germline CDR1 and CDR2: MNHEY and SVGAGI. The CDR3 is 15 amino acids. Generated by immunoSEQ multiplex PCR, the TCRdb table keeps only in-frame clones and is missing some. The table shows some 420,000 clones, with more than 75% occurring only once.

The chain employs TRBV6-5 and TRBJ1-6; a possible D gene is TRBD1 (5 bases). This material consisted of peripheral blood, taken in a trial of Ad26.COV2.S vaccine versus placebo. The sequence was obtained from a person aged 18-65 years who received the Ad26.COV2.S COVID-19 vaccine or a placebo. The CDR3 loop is CASSYSGTIDSPLHF. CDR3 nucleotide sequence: TGTGCCAGCAGTTACTCCGGGACGATTGATTCACCCCTCCACTTT.